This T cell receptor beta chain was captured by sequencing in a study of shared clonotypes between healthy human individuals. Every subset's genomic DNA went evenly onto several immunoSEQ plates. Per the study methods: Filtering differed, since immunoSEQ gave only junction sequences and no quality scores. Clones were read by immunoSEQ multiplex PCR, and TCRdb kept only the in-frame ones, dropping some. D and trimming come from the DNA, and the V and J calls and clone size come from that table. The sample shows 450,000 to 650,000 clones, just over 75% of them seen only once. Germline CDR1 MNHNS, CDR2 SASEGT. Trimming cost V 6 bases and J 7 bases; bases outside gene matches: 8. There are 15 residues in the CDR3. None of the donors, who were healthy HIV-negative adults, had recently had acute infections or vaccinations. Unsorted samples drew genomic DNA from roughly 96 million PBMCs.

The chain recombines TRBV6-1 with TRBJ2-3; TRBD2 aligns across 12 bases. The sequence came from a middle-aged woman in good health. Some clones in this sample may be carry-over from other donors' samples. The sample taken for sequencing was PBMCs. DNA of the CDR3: TGTGCCAGCAGCTATGGACTAGCGGGAAAAAATACGCAGTATTTT. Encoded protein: CASSYGLAGKNTQYF.